The 20 T cell receptor beta chains presented below share a single source sample, sequenced in a study of a mutant IDH1 vaccine in newly diagnosed glioma. Noted time point: baseline, week 1 (first vaccination visit). As to treatment: pre-vaccination baseline after standard-of-care therapy. Sequencing used immunoSEQ multiplex PCR; TCRdb keeps in-frame clones, though not all of them. The sample has about 67,000 clones; 65% to 85% are singletons. This specimen consisted of peripheral blood mononuclear cells (PBMCs), obtained from a glioma patient treated with radiotherapy, temozolomide or both. The receptors were sampled from a woman aged 18-29 years with glioma. Some clones in this sample may be carry-over from other donors' samples.

The chain joins TRBV6-5 to TRBJ2-3, with D possibly being TRBD1 (5 bases). CDR1 is MNHEY, CDR2 SVGAGI, per germline. This CDR3 spans 14 amino acids. V was shortened by 7 bases and J by 5 bases, with 16 bases between the two germline ends. The CDR3 DNA is TGTGCCAGCACTGCTTACCAGGGTGGAGATACGCAGTATTTT. Translation gives CASTAYQGGDTQYF.

The chain is built from TRBV13 and TRBJ1-1, with TRBD1 matching 7 bases. Germline V gene data show CDR1 as PRHDT and CDR2 as FYEKMQ (reference sequence). The CDR3 consists of 14 residues. Unmatched junction bases numbered 4, after V lost 5 bases and J lost 1 base. CDR3 protein: CASSPRTGNTEAFF. DNA for the CDR3: TGTGCCAGCAGCCCTAGGACAGGGAACACTGAAGCTTTCTTT.

This clone appeared a few times. V and J are TRBV7-2 and TRBJ1-1; the D gene is possibly TRBD1 (6 bases). Looked up from germline, CDR1 is SGHTA and CDR2 is FQGNSA. Trimming took 6 bases from V and 1 from J, leaving 15 bases between them. This CDR3 is built from 15 residues. The CDR3 protein is CASSFNPGQNTEAFF. The CDR3 DNA sequence: TGTGCCAGCAGTTTCAATCCGGGACAGAACACTGAAGCTTTCTTT.

The chain links TRBV15 to TRBJ2-1, with 9 bases that match TRBD2. Germline CDR1 LNHNV, CDR2 YYDKDF (reference sequence). The V and J ends lost 3 bases and 3 bases, in that order; junction bases with no gene match: 6. The CDR3 length is 16 residues. The DNA of the CDR3 is TGTGCCACCAGCAGTGTAAGCGGGGGGATCTACAATGAGCAGTTCTTC. Translated: CATSSVSGGIYNEQFF.

The V and J genes are TRBV29-1 and TRBJ2-3; the D is unclear. The CDR3 covers 14 residues. V lost 4 bases and J lost 1, with 12 bases in between. Germline assignment: CDR1 SQVTM and CDR2 ANQGSEA. CDR3 sequence reads: CSVGLERGTDTQYF. CDR3 in DNA: TGCAGCGTTGGGTTGGAAAGGGGCACAGATACGCAGTATTTT.

V gene TRBV6-5 combines with J gene TRBJ1-2; D might be TRBD1 (6 bases). CDR1 MNHEY and CDR2 SVGAGI come from the germline V gene. This CDR3 has 15 residues. Trimming stripped 0 bases from V and 4 bases from J, with 12 bases between. CDR3 in amino acids: CASSYSRGQTYGYTF. The CDR3 nucleotides are TGTGCCAGCAGTTACTCGCGGGGGCAGACCTATGGCTACACCTTC.

V and J are TRBV27 and TRBJ1-2; 11 bases map to TRBD1. Losses at the gene ends were 5 bases for V and 5 bases for J; bases not matched to a gene: 13. Germline assignment: CDR1 MNHEY and CDR2 SMNVEV (reference sequence). The CDR3 spans 17 residues. The CDR3: CASSPGQGATPRYGYTF. The DNA of the CDR3 is TGTGCCAGCAGTCCCGGACAGGGGGCGACCCCCCGATATGGCTACACCTTC.

The chain carries TRBV6-6 and TRBJ2-7, with a possible D match to TRBD2 (6 bases). CDR1 and CDR2 (germline): MNHNY, SVGAGI (reference sequence). This CDR3 spans 14 amino acids. Trimming left V 6 bases short and J 3 bases short, with 15 bases between. The CDR3 spells CASRPGLTFYEQYF. In DNA form, the CDR3 reads TGTGCCAGCAGACCGGGACTGACTTTCTACGAGCAGTACTTC.

The CDR3 spells CASKLNLANTGELFF. Written as DNA, the CDR3 is TGTGCCAGCAAGTTGAACCTAGCTAACACCGGGGAGCTGTTTTTT. The V call is TRBV6-1, the J call TRBJ2-2, with a weak D call TRBD2 (5 bases). There are 15 residues in the CDR3. Trimming cost V 7 bases and J 2 bases, with 14 bases left between them. CDR1 is MNHNS, CDR2 SASEGT, per germline.

This clone appeared a single time. The V and J genes are TRBV19 and TRBJ1-1, with TRBD1 matching over 7 bases. Germline V gives CDR1 LNHDA, CDR2 SQIVND (reference sequence). With V trimmed by 5 bases and J by 0 bases, 9 bases remained unmatched. This CDR3 region has 16 residues. The CDR3 DNA follows: TGTGCCAGTAGTTTACCCCCGGGACAGATGAACACTGAAGCTTTCTTT. This codes for CASSLPPGQMNTEAFF.

The rearrangement links TRBV5-1 to TRBJ1-1, with D possibly matching TRBD1 (5 bases). The CDR3 length is 15 residues. V dropped 4 bases and J dropped 7 bases, with 20 bases sitting between them. Germline loops: CDR1 SGHRS, CDR2 YFSETQ. CDR3 loop: CASSTGTDLRGEAFF. The DNA for the CDR3 is TGCGCCAGCAGCACTGGGACCGACCTTCGGGGTGAAGCTTTCTTT.

This clone has just one count. The chain uses TRBV2 and TRBJ1-2, with D possibly TRBD1 on 5 matching bases. This CDR3 spans 13 amino acids. With 4 bases removed from V and 4 bases from J, the gap between germline ends came to 10 bases. Looked up from germline, CDR1 is SNHLY and CDR2 is FYNNEI. The CDR3 region has the DNA TGTGCCAGCAGTGGGGGGATCTCCTATGGCTACACCTTC. This translates into CASSGGISYGYTF.

The chain recombines TRBV4-1 with TRBJ2-5; 9 bases are a match to TRBD2. Germline V lookup: CDR1 MGHRA, CDR2 YSYEKL. The junction had 5 bases not matched to a gene; V was cut back by 2 bases and J by 4 bases. The CDR3 is 15 amino acids. CDR3 region: CASSQSGLALETQYF. The CDR3 coding sequence is TGCGCCAGCAGCCAATCGGGACTAGCTTTAGAGACCCAGTACTTC.

The chain carries TRBV10-3 and TRBJ1-1; 7 bases align to TRBD1. The V gene end was trimmed by 0 bases and the J gene end by 2 bases; junction bases not matched to a gene: 6. CDR1 and CDR2 (germline): ENHRY, SYGVKD. The CDR3 contains 16 residues. The CDR3 DNA reads TGTGCCATCAGTGAGTCCACGGACAGGAGAAACACTGAAGCTTTCTTT. Its translation is CAISESTDRRNTEAFF.

The chain couples TRBV29-1 to TRBJ1-5, with D possibly TRBD1 on 6 matching bases. CDR3 length: 13 amino acids. V was pared by 6 bases and J by 2 bases, with 11 bases between. The germline gives CDR1 SQVTM, CDR2 ANQGSEA. Here the CDR3 reads CSVADSGNQPQHF. CDR3 nucleotides: TGCAGCGTCGCGGACAGTGGCAATCAGCCCCAGCATTTT.

The genes are TRBV2 and TRBJ1-1, with D possibly TRBD1 on 5 matching bases. The germline V and J ends were trimmed by 1 base and 0 bases, with 9 bases remaining between them. Germline-derived CDR1 and CDR2 are SNHLY and FYNNEI. The CDR3 is 15 amino acids. The CDR3 nucleotides read TGTGCCAGCAGTGAAGACAGGCTCATGAACACTGAAGCTTTCTTT. Translation gives CASSEDRLMNTEAFF.

The chain has TRBV29-1 and TRBJ1-1; no clear D. The CDR3 runs 15 residues. V lost 0 bases to trimming and J lost 1 base, with 12 bases between them. The germline V gene has CDR1 SQVTM and CDR2 ANQGSEA. CDR3 DNA sequence: TGCAGCGTTGAAGATAATAGGAGGGCGAACACTGAAGCTTTCTTT. This encodes CSVEDNRRANTEAFF.

The chain employs TRBV9 and TRBJ1-2, with unresolved D. With 7 bases removed from V and 5 bases from J, the gap between germline ends came to 12 bases. This CDR3 is built from 12 residues. Per germline, CDR1 SGDLS and CDR2 YYNGEE. CDR3 loop: CASVAGQYGYTF. The CDR3 bases are TGTGCCAGCGTCGCGGGTCAGTATGGCTACACCTTC.

V is TRBV10-3 and J is TRBJ1-4; no clear D gene. Trimming pared 3 bases from V and 8 bases from J, leaving 10 bases between. Germline V lookup: CDR1 ENHRY, CDR2 SYGVKD. The CDR3 is 13 residues long. CDR3 nucleotides: TGTGCCATCAGTGATCCCCCGAGCGAAAAACTGTTTTTT. It yields the protein CAISDPPSEKLFF.

The J gene is TRBJ1-1, the V gene TRBV6-5; 8 bases are shared with TRBD1. The CDR3 runs to 14 residues. The germline CDR1 and CDR2 sequences are MNHEY and SVGAGI. V trimming: 2 bases; J trimming: 4 bases; junction bases outside the gene matches: 3. In DNA, the CDR3 is TGTGCCAGCAGTTACGGAGACAGGGGCACTGAAGCTTTCTTT. Translated: CASSYGDRGTEAFF.